This TCR beta chain appears in the sequencing data of a study of identical twins. Study results and caveats: Instead of following the same donors, the conclusions were based on cross-sectional statistical analysis.

Unique molecular identifiers were present on the cDNA, which also gained a universal primer site by template switching. TCRdb reanalysed the 5' RACE reads using MiXCR and keeps one entry per CDR3 protein. The sample has some 1,600,000 distinct CDR3 sequences; about 31% are singletons. Germline CDR1 is SQVTM and CDR2 is ANQGSEA. V gave up 3 bases and J gave up 8 bases, with 10 bases separating them. CDR3 length equals 11 residues. Many counts were recorded for this clonotype. The target antigen is unknown. The sequencing input was cord blood. The TCR originated in a newborn girl in good health. The J gene is TRBJ1-2, the V gene TRBV29-1; TRBD1 might be the D (5 bases). This CDR3 reads CSVDGGEGYTF. In nucleotides, the CDR3 is TGCAGCGTTGATGGAGGGGAAGGCTACACCTTC.